This paragraph covers one TCR beta chain sequence. Some clones are missing from TCRdb's copy, which holds only in-frame ones; the method was immunoSEQ multiplex PCR. The table shows approximately 100,000 clones, with about 86% occurring only once. The cohort comprised adults aged about 18 to 90 years residing in 24 US areas. Participants had their cohort set by participant-reported clinical history. The record originates from a study of blood T cell repertoires in COVID-19. Overall study: The United States, Italy and Spain supplied acute and convalescent COVID-19 samples. Sources were T cells, B-cell-depleted T cells, or PBMCs; the material itself was cDNA or gDNA.

Trimming stripped 5 bases from V and 4 bases from J, with 19 bases between. The CDR3 has 16 amino acids. CDR1 is SGHTA and CDR2 is FQGNSA in the germline V gene. Sequencing was performed on PBMCs or T cells enriched from blood (not recorded which). This receptor was identified in a woman aged 50 to 65 who had recovered from COVID-19. The rearrangement uses TRBV7-2 and TRBJ2-3, with D possibly matching TRBD2 (6 bases). CDR3 DNA: TGTGCCAGCAGCAGGCGGGACTTAACGGGTCCAGATACGCAGTATTTT. Protein product: CASSRRDLTGPDTQYF.